The 21 T cell receptor beta chains below come from one sample, sequenced in a study of T cells expressing NK-cell markers. TCRdb processed the 5' RACE reads again and assigns one entry to each CDR3 protein, with no DNA. The data include 300,000 or so distinct CDR3 sequences; the top ten clones carry roughly 4.2%. The sequencing sample was made of blood T cells: a sorted CD56 or NKG2C T cell subset, CD4+ or CD8+ T cells, or bulk PBMC T cells (not recorded which). These TCRs come from a woman aged 18-69 years in good health.

This chain joins TRBV24-1 and TRBJ2-3; the TCRdb call, TRBD2, lacks DNA for checking. CDR1 and CDR2 from the germline V gene are KGHDR and SFDVKD. This CDR3 spans 13 amino acids. The CDR3 spells CATSGAGTDTQYF.

The V and J genes are TRBV11-2 and TRBJ1-1. This CDR3 has 11 amino acids. Germline CDR1 SGHAT, CDR2 FQNNGV. The CDR3 loop reads CASSINTEAFF.

The chain employs TRBV7-8 and TRBJ2-7; TCRdb gives TRBD2 as the D gene, but with no DNA this cannot be confirmed. The CDR3 spans 12 residues. CDR1 and CDR2 (germline): SGHVS, FQNEAQ. The CDR3: CASGKSPYEQYF. Filled out from reference TRBV7-8 and TRBJ2-7, the complete variable domain reads GAGVSQSPRYKVAKRGQDVALRCDPISGHVSLFWYQQALGQGPEFLTYFQNEAQLDKSGLPSDRFFAERPEGSVSTLKIQRTQQEDSAVYLCASGKSPYEQYFGPGTRLTVT.

The chain is built from TRBV14 and TRBJ1-4; the TCRdb D gene call, TRBD1, has no DNA to confirm it. CDR3 size: 15 residues. From germline, CDR1 is SGHDN and CDR2 FVKESK. CDR3 sequence: CASSQVRGGSEKLFF. Drawing the rest from reference TRBV14 and TRBJ1-4, the complete variable domain is EAGVTQFPSHSVIEKGQTVTLRCDPISGHDNLYWYRRVMGKEIKFLLHFVKESKQDESGMPNNRFLAERTGGTYSTLKVQPAELEDSGVYFCASSQVRGGSEKLFFGSGTQLSVL.

V and J are TRBV6-1 and TRBJ2-5; the D gene TCRdb calls, TRBD2, cannot be checked with no DNA. CDR1 MNHNS and CDR2 SASEGT come from the germline V gene. This CDR3 is built from 17 residues. CDR3 loop: CASSRTSGGARTETQYF.

V gene TRBV6-5 combines with J gene TRBJ2-1; TCRdb proposes TRBD1, but this gene call is untestable without DNA. The CDR3 length is 15 residues. The germline V gene encodes CDR1 MNHEY and CDR2 SVGAGI. The CDR3 sequence is CASSLDRGPYNEQFF.

CDR3 sequence: CAWSVSLAHNEQFF. The V gene is TRBV30, the J gene TRBJ2-1. Per the germline V gene, CDR1 is GTSNPN and CDR2 is SVGIG (reference sequence). The CDR3 is 14 residues long.

V gene TRBV4-3 combines with J gene TRBJ2-3; without DNA, the TCRdb call of TRBD2 cannot be checked. The CDR3 runs 18 residues. Germline CDR1 is LGHNA and CDR2 is YSLEER. The chain's CDR3 is CASSQEGALDSYPSTVYF.

V usage is TRBV12-3 or TRBV12-4 and J usage is TRBJ2-2; TCRdb's D call, TRBD1, is unchecked because there is no DNA. The CDR3 has 16 residues. The CDR3 sequence: CASSLGGGRNTGELFF.

The V call is TRBV7-2, the J call TRBJ1-1. This CDR3 comprises 12 residues. Germline V lookup: CDR1 SGHTA, CDR2 FQGNSA. The CDR3 loop is CASSYLHAEAFF.

The genes are TRBV7-8 and TRBJ1-1; TCRdb returns TRBD1, unconfirmable since there is no DNA. Germline V gives CDR1 SGHVS, CDR2 FQNEAQ. The CDR3 has 12 residues. Here the CDR3 reads CASRPTGSEAFF.

The V and J genes are TRBV28 and TRBJ2-5; TCRdb returns TRBD2, unconfirmable since there is no DNA. This CDR3 is built from 13 residues. Germline values: CDR1 MDHEN, CDR2 SYDVKM. CDR3 sequence reads: CASRASSLETQYF. The full variable domain, with the rest looked up from reference TRBV28 and TRBJ2-5, is DVKVTQSSRYLVKRTGEKVFLECVQDMDHENMFWYRQDPGLGLRLIYFSYDVKMKEKGDIPEGYSVSREKKERFSLILESASTNQTSMYLCASRASSLETQYFGPGTRLLVL.

The chain couples TRBV10-1 to TRBJ2-2; there is no DNA to check the TCRdb D call of TRBD1. Germline assignment: CDR1 WNHNN and CDR2 SYGVQD (reference sequence). This CDR3 has 16 residues. CDR3 loop: CASSEAGTGGTGELFF.

The V and J genes are TRBV19 and TRBJ2-5; TCRdb's assignment of TRBD1 cannot be checked, as there is no DNA. Germline values: CDR1 LNHDA, CDR2 SQIVND (reference sequence). The CDR3 consists of 13 residues. The CDR3 sequence is CASRPRGGETQYF. Using reference TRBV19 and TRBJ2-5 for the parts outside the CDR3, the full variable domain is DGGITQSPKYLFRKEGQNVTLSCEQNLNHDAMYWYRQDPGQGLRLIYYSQIVNDFQKGDIAEGYSVSREKKESFPLTVTSAQKNPTAFYLCASRPRGGETQYFGPGTRLLVL.

This sequence joins TRBV12-3 or TRBV12-4 and TRBJ2-5; the D call of TRBD2 rests on TCRdb alone, since no DNA is present to check it. The CDR3 is 18 amino acids. CDR3 region: CASSLGLGSGGSRETQYF.

The chain links TRBV6-1 to TRBJ1-5; the TCRdb call, TRBD1, lacks DNA for checking. Germline CDR1 is MNHNS and CDR2 is SASEGT. The CDR3 is 17 amino acids. The CDR3 loop is CASRPRGGTTTNQPQHF.

This chain joins TRBV10-3 and TRBJ2-3; the D gene TCRdb calls, TRBD1, cannot be checked with no DNA. Germline V gene lookup returns CDR1 ENHRY and CDR2 SYGVKD. CDR3 size: 14 residues. The CDR3 spells CAIGEGLAPDTQYF.

This chain joins TRBV19 and TRBJ2-3; TCRdb indicates TRBD1, and absent DNA this call remains unverified. Germline CDR1 LNHDA, CDR2 SQIVND (reference sequence). CDR3 length equals 15 residues. The CDR3 reads CASSTSGGSTDTQYF. The full variable domain, with the rest looked up from reference TRBV19 and TRBJ2-3, is DGGITQSPKYLFRKEGQNVTLSCEQNLNHDAMYWYRQDPGQGLRLIYYSQIVNDFQKGDIAEGYSVSREKKESFPLTVTSAQKNPTAFYLCASSTSGGSTDTQYFGPGTRLTVL.

V usage is TRBV29-1 and J usage is TRBJ2-1; the TCRdb D gene call, TRBD1, has no DNA to confirm it. Germline V gene data show CDR1 as SQVTM and CDR2 as ANQGSEA. The CDR3 loop spans 14 amino acids. CDR3 sequence: CSVGYRGQYNEQFF.

This sequence joins TRBV5-1 and TRBJ1-2; TCRdb returns TRBD1, unconfirmable since there is no DNA. Germline CDR1 SGHRS, CDR2 YFSETQ. This CDR3 comprises 15 residues. CDR3 sequence: CASSLGTGGKYGYTF.

The chain employs TRBV25-1 and TRBJ1-3. The V gene's germline CDR1 is MGHDK and CDR2 SYGVNS. The CDR3 extends over 13 amino acids. Here the CDR3 reads CASSFLIGNTIYF.